A single sample gave rise to the 20 T cell receptor beta chains below, sequenced in a study of blood T cell repertoires in COVID-19. Method: immunoSEQ multiplex PCR; TCRdb's copy keeps in-frame clones and lacks some. Counted here are about 40,000 clones, around three quarters occurring once; the ten biggest clones make up 27%. Sequencing was done on a sample of peripheral blood. The source of these receptors is an elderly man with acute or convalescent COVID-19.

CDR3 in amino acids: CASSRTISSGGPSSYNEQFF. DNA of the CDR3: TGTGCCAGCAGCCGCACCATTTCTAGCGGGGGGCCTAGCTCCTACAATGAGCAGTTCTTC. The V and J genes are TRBV7-6 and TRBJ2-1, with 11 bases that match TRBD2. Germline-derived CDR1 and CDR2 are SGHVS and FNYEAQ. The CDR3 runs 20 residues. V lost 5 bases and J lost 0; bases outside the gene matches: 15.

V gene TRBV30 combines with J gene TRBJ2-7; 8 bases agree with TRBD2. This CDR3 contains 16 residues. V trimming: 3 bases; J trimming: 4 bases; junction bases outside the gene matches: 14. CDR1 is GTSNPN, CDR2 SVGIG, per germline (reference sequence). CDR3 residues: CAWRPPGGRKWYEQYF. The DNA of the CDR3 is TGTGCCTGGAGGCCACCGGGCGGGAGGAAATGGTACGAGCAGTACTTC.

This chain uses TRBV2 with TRBJ2-1; D perhaps matches TRBD1 (7 bases). The V end was cut by 4 bases, the J end by 12 bases, with 13 bases between. Germline CDR1 and CDR2: SNHLY and FYNNEI. This CDR3 region has 12 residues. CDR3 sequence reads: CASSAGGPGQFF. The CDR3 nucleotides read TGTGCCAGCAGTGCAGGGGGGCCGGGGCAGTTCTTC. The whole variable domain, remainder taken from reference TRBV2 and TRBJ2-1, is EPEVTQTPSHQVTQMGQEVILRCVPISNHLYFYWYRQILGQKVEFLVSFYNNEISEKSEIFDDQFSVERPDGSNFTLKIRSTKLEDSAMYFCASSAGGPGQFFGPGTRLTVL.

This clone was seen a single time. The rearrangement links TRBV12-5 to TRBJ1-2; 7 bases are shared with TRBD1. Germline V gene sequence: CDR1 LGHNT, CDR2 FRNRAP. Trimming removed 1 base from V and 7 bases from J; junction bases left unmatched: 0. The CDR3 totals 12 residues. The CDR3 loop is CASGLDRGGYTF. CDR3 nucleotides: TGTGCTAGTGGTTTGGACAGGGGTGGCTACACCTTC.

V is TRBV14 and J is TRBJ2-7; D is perhaps TRBD2 (6 bases). The CDR3 spans 18 residues. V lost 4 bases, J lost 0 bases, and 22 bases lay in between. Germline lookup yields CDR1 SGHDN and CDR2 FVKESK. CDR3 in amino acids: CASSPGGLSSAPSYEQYF. The CDR3 DNA is TGTGCCAGCAGCCCTGGAGGACTCTCTAGCGCGCCCTCCTACGAGCAGTACTTC.

V is TRBV15 and J is TRBJ2-3; 9 bases are a match to TRBD1. Germline trimming cut 1 base from V and 6 bases from J; bases unmatched to any gene: 8. The germline V gene encodes CDR1 LNHNV and CDR2 YYDKDF (reference sequence). This CDR3 has 16 amino acids. The CDR3 reads CATSRVQGAGTDTQYF. DNA for the CDR3: TGTGCCACCAGCAGAGTACAGGGGGCCGGGACGGATACGCAGTATTTT.

The V call is TRBV5-1, the J call TRBJ2-7; 7 positions match TRBD2. Germline V gene lookup returns CDR1 SGHRS and CDR2 YFSETQ. The CDR3 is 15 residues long. V shed 4 bases and J 8 bases; nucleotides not matched to a gene: 15. As DNA, the CDR3 is TGCGCCAGCAGCGGATCTAGCGGAGCATCTACGAAGCAGTACTTC. Its translation: CASSGSSGASTKQYF.

The rearrangement uses TRBV5-4 and TRBJ1-1; maybe TRBD1 (6 bases). Trimming shortened V by 0 bases and J by 5 bases, and 14 bases separated the two germline ends. This CDR3 spans 15 amino acids. From germline, CDR1 is SGHNT and CDR2 YYREEE (reference sequence). The CDR3 sequence is CASSLGDTMGTEAFF. CDR3 bases: TGTGCCAGCAGCTTGGGGGACACCATGGGGACTGAAGCTTTCTTT.

This clone is deemed medium-sized. The V and J genes are TRBV7-9 and TRBJ2-7, with D perhaps TRBD2 (6 bases). Germline lookup yields CDR1 SEHNR and CDR2 FQNEAQ (reference sequence). The CDR3 spans 16 residues. V lost 1 base, J lost 2 bases, and 15 bases lay in between. The CDR3 is CASSLEYGGSPYEQYF. CDR3 sequence (DNA): TGTGCCAGCAGCTTAGAGTATGGAGGGAGTCCCTACGAGCAGTACTTC.

This clone was seen repeatedly, ten times or more. V gene TRBV4-2 combines with J gene TRBJ1-2, with 9 nucleotides matching TRBD1. Germline lookup yields CDR1 LGHNA and CDR2 YNFKEQ. The CDR3 is 14 amino acids. Germline trimming cut 3 bases from V and 7 bases from J; bases unmatched to any gene: 6. The DNA of the CDR3 is TGTGCCAGCAGCCAGGTAACAGGGGGCGCTGGCTACACCTTC. As protein: CASSQVTGGAGYTF.

This clone was detected only a few times. The J gene is TRBJ1-6, the V gene TRBV5-6, with 7 bases fitting TRBD1. From germline, CDR1 is SGHDT and CDR2 YYEEEE. V gave up 3 bases and J gave up 7 bases; unmatched junction bases: 10. There are 16 residues in the CDR3. The CDR3 bases are TGTGCCAGCAGCTACTGGGGACAGCCGACGAATTCACCCCTCCACTTT. Its translation: CASSYWGQPTNSPLHF.

This chain joins TRBV28 and TRBJ1-2; 8 positions agree with TRBD1. J lost 4 bases, V lost 10 bases, and 8 bases had no gene match. This CDR3 has 13 residues. The germline CDR1 and CDR2 sequences are MDHEN and SYDVKM. DNA for the CDR3: TGTGCCACCCAGACAGGGGCCAGCTATGGCTACACCTTC. Translation: CATQTGASYGYTF.

Regarding this clone: Distinct nucleotide sequences in the sample also encode this CDR3. The chain is built from TRBV3-1 (or the pseudogene TRBV3-2) and TRBJ2-5; D is unresolved. The CDR3 length is 12 residues. V dropped 1 base and J dropped 2 bases, with 2 bases sitting between them. Germline assignment: CDR1 LGHDT and CDR2 YNNKEL (reference sequence). The CDR3 coding sequence is TGTGCCAGCAGCCAAGCTCAAGAGACCCAGTACTTC. This encodes CASSQAQETQYF.

CDR3 amino acids: CASSAVPLRGYTF. In DNA form, the CDR3 reads TGTGCCAGCAGCGCGGTCCCGTTAAGGGGCTACACCTTC. This chain links TRBV7-2 with TRBJ1-2; D is ambiguous. The V and J ends lost 5 bases and 8 bases respectively, with 15 bases between them. The V gene's germline CDR1 is SGHTA and CDR2 FQGNSA. The CDR3 contains 13 residues.

A single count supports this clone. The gene calls are TRBV5-1 and TRBJ1-1; 7 bases map to TRBD1. The junction had 4 bases not matched to a gene; V was cut back by 4 bases and J by 1 base. Germline assignment: CDR1 SGHRS and CDR2 YFSETQ. The CDR3 runs 14 residues. CDR3 in DNA: TGCGCCAGCAGCACGGGACAGTCGAACACTGAAGCTTTCTTT. The encoded protein is CASSTGQSNTEAFF.

The chain links TRBV5-4 to TRBJ2-1; possible D gene TRBD2, 5 bases. CDR1 SGHNT and CDR2 YYREEE come from the germline V gene (reference sequence). The CDR3 has 12 amino acids. V shed 10 bases and J shed 6 bases, with 14 bases lying between them. For the CDR3, the DNA is TGTGCCGGGAGCGGAACTACCAATGAGCAGTTCTTC. Amino acid sequence: CAGSGTTNEQFF.

The chain has TRBV30 and TRBJ2-1; the match to TRBD2 covers 7 bases. This CDR3 has 15 residues. Germline-derived CDR1 and CDR2 are GTSNPN and SVGIG (reference sequence). J gave up 0 bases and V 3 bases, and 5 bases lay outside the gene matches. The CDR3 region is CAWRSGGSSYNEQFF. The DNA for the CDR3 is TGTGCCTGGAGGTCGGGCGGGAGCTCCTACAATGAGCAGTTCTTC.

This clone came up a few times. The chain couples TRBV28 to TRBJ2-3; 7 nucleotides align to TRBD2. Germline assignment: CDR1 MDHEN and CDR2 SYDVKM. The CDR3 is 16 amino acids. V dropped 4 bases and J dropped 6; count of bases not matched to a gene: 13. The CDR3 DNA follows: TGTGCCAGCAGTTCCCCCAGTCGGGGGGATAGGGATACGCAGTATTTT. It specifies CASSSPSRGDRDTQYF.

V usage is TRBV18 and J usage is TRBJ1-1; 7 nucleotides align to TRBD1. This CDR3 has 12 amino acids. Trimming took 4 bases from V and 6 from J; bases not matched to a gene: 2. Germline-derived CDR1 and CDR2 are KGHSH and LQKENI. The CDR3 region is CASSLGTAEAFF. The CDR3 DNA follows: TGTGCCAGCTCACTTGGGACAGCTGAAGCTTTCTTT.

This chain connects TRBV5-1 to TRBJ1-2; 8 positions agree with TRBD1. Germline-derived CDR1 and CDR2 are SGHRS and YFSETQ. The junction had 7 bases not matched to a gene; V was cut back by 4 bases and J by 8 bases. The CDR3 runs 13 residues. The CDR3 region is CASSLGQGGGYTF. CDR3 sequence (DNA): TGCGCCAGCAGCCTAGGACAGGGTGGAGGCTACACCTTC.